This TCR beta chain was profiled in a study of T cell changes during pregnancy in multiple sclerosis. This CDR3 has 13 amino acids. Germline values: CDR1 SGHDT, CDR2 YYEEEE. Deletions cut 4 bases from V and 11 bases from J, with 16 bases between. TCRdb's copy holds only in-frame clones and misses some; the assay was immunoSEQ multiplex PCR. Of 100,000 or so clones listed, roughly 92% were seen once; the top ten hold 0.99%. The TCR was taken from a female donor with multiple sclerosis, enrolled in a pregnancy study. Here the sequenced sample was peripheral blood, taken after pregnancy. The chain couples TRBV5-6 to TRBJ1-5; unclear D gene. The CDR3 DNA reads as TGTGCCAGCAGCCCCGGGCCCGGCGGGGCCCAGCATTTT. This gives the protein CASSPGPGGAQHF.